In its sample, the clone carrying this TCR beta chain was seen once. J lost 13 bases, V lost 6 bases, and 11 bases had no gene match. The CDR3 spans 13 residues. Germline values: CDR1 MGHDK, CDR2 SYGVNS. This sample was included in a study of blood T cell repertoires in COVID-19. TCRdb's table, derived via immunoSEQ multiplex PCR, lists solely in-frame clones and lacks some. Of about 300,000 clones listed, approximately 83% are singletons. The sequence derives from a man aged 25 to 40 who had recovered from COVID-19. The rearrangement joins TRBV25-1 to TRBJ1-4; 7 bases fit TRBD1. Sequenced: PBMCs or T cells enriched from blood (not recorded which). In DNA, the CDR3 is TGTGCCAGCAGCCTCACAACCCGGGACAGACTGTTTTTT. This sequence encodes CASSLTTRDRLFF.